This TCR beta chain came from a study of a mutant IDH1 vaccine in newly diagnosed glioma (dated by TCRdb to the early 2020s). Turning to the overall study: Across visits V03 through V10, patients got a total of eight vaccinations, given in weeks 1, 3, 5, 7, 11, 15, 19 and 23. Of the 32 patients who were treated, about 62% were male and approximately 38% were female, and the mean age was roughly 40 years. Peripheral blood was collected at six visits: V03 (baseline), V05, V07, V10, V12 and V13. In the chemotherapy-containing groups, vaccination started alongside temozolomide cycles, whereas in patients who had radiotherapy alone it started 4-6 weeks after radiotherapy. Prior to enrollment, standard therapy consisting of radiotherapy alone, temozolomide alone, or radiochemotherapy with temozolomide had been administered to patients, with the combination being received by most patients. Longitudinal TCRB deep sequencing was done for some 26 treated patients, wherever samples were available for exploratory analyses.

Summary of the overall study and its limitations: Immune responses induced by the vaccine were seen in approximately 93% of patients across multiple MHC alleles. Selection of PBMC samples for TCRB deep sequencing was based on availability. The authors stated that sample limitations prevented analyses of patient blood samples from being reproduced. No apparent relationship was observed between pseudoprogression and alterations in the top peripheral T cell clonotypes detected by TCRB sequencing.

Comments on this clone: The antigen it recognizes is unknown. Per-base quality was not reported, and no clone a single base away is much larger than it.

The library was made by the immunoSEQ multiplex PCR assay. Following the manufacturer's protocol, the hsTCRB Kit was used to amplify rearranged TCR beta chain sequences. An Illumina MiSeq was used to sequence the TCRB libraries. The published analysis was carried out like this. Demultiplexing, trimming and gene mapping were performed with the kit vendor's proprietary platform. This immuneACCESS table, as held by TCRdb, lists in-frame sequences with V and J called but not all clones. Of the missing ones, under half trace to an unresolved V gene in checked studies; the others have no known cause. The V and J calls and the clone size are those of that table, but D and trimming were determined from the DNA. The sample data list 35,000 to 50,000 clones, and 85% to 95% of these were observed just once. Of the sample, about 3.9% falls within the top ten clones. The time point tag for this specimen amounts to: week 23, last vaccination. Every vaccine dose consisted of 300 ug of a 20-mer mutant IDH1 peptide in Montanide, administered subcutaneously together with topical imiquimod. All donors had newly diagnosed IDH1-mutant astrocytomas of WHO grade 3 or 4 that showed loss of nuclear ATRX. The samples were drawn from NOA16, a multicentre, single-arm, open-label phase I trial in Germany that tested a mutant IDH1 peptide vaccine in humans for the first time. Genomic DNA for TCRB sequencing was isolated from EDTA blood with the DNeasy Blood and Tissue Kit.

This sequence was found in a man aged 45-65 years with glioma. The material sequenced was PBMCs, taken from a glioma patient whose treatment included an IDH1 peptide vaccine.

The CDR3 protein is CARTRQGGQPQHF. The nucleotides read TGCGCCAGAACCCGACAGGGAGGTCAGCCCCAGCATTTT. The sequence is built from TRBV10-1 and TRBJ1-5, and 7 bases in between align with TRBD1. Here V drops 9 bases and J drops 6 bases, and the junction holds 8 bases not matched to any gene. The CDR3 runs 13 residues from the cysteine to the phenylalanine. Only the CDR3 region is kept as DNA, spanning 39 bases read in frame from base 1. The CDR1 and CDR2 encoded by the germline V gene (reference sequence) are WNHNN and SYGVQD.